The rows below give T cell receptor beta chains drawn from one sample of a study of CD8+CD57+ T cells in acquired aplastic anemia. One entry per CDR3 protein, called by TCRdb with MiXCR from the reads. The table records around 150,000 distinct CDR3 sequences, roughly two thirds of them present only once. Sequenced input: sorted CD4+, CD8+, or CD8+CD57+ T cells (not recorded which) from PBMCs. These receptors were taken from a human donor with aplastic anemia. Each CDR3 is given with its conserved first and last residue. The D gene is left open where the match is weak. Some rows mark clone size as missing; the rest say once, few, many or name a class of expanded clone.

V gene,J gene,clone size,D gene,CDR3 DNA,CDR3 protein
TRBV20-1,TRBJ2-7,.,.,TGCAGTGCTAGAGATCTGTCCTACGAGCAGTACTTC,CSARDLSYEQYF
TRBV7-8,TRBJ2-7,.,.,TGTGCCAGCAGGGGACTTGGCGAGCAGTACTTC,CASRGLGEQYF
TRBV24-1,TRBJ1-2,few,TRBD1,TGTGCCACCAGTGATTCGAGACGACAGGGGGCAAGATATGGCTACACCTTC,CATSDSRRQGARYGYTF
TRBV7-2,TRBJ2-3,once,TRBD2,TGTGCCAGCAGCACAAGCGGGGTGAGCACAGATACGCAGTATTTT,CASSTSGVSTDTQYF
TRBV7-2,TRBJ2-4,few,.,TGTGCCAGCAGCCCTTTTGGGAGGTCCAAAAACATTCAGTACTTC,CASSPFGRSKNIQYF
TRBV7-9,TRBJ1-2,many,.,TGTGCCAGCAGCCAAACCCAGATGCTCTATGGCTACACCTTC,CASSQTQMLYGYTF
TRBV7-9,TRBJ1-1,.,.,TGTGCCAGCAGACCGCCCGTTCCGACACGGATCTCGAACACTGAAGCTTTCTTT,CASRPPVPTRISNTEAFF
TRBV20-1,TRBJ1-1,.,.,TGCAGTGTCTACGGACAGTTGAACACTGAAGCTTTCTTT,CSVYGQLNTEAFF
TRBV5-1,TRBJ1-1,.,.,TGCGCCAGCAGCTTGGTCGAACGGGGGTCCACTGAAGCTTTCTTT,CASSLVERGSTEAFF
TRBV29-1,TRBJ2-2,.,TRBD1,TGCAGCGCAGGACAGGGCGTTGCCGGGGAGCTGTTTTTT,CSAGQGVAGELFF
TRBV5-1,TRBJ2-7,.,TRBD2,TGCGCCAGCAGCCAGGGTGCGAGCGGGAGTGTTTCCTACGAGCAGTACTTC,CASSQGASGSVSYEQYF
TRBV20-1,TRBJ1-4,.,.,TGCAGTGCAATTGGGACGGTGAATGAAAAACTGTTTTTT,CSAIGTVNEKLFF
TRBV7-9,TRBJ2-1,.,TRBD2,TGTGCCAGCAGCACGGGACTAGCGTTTAATGAGCAGTTCTTC,CASSTGLAFNEQFF
TRBV9,TRBJ1-6,.,.,TGTGCCAGCAGGTGGGGGGATGTGGATTCACCCCTCCACTTT,CASRWGDVDSPLHF
TRBV7-3,TRBJ2-7,.,TRBD1,TGTGCCAGCAGCTTAGCGCGTGGGACAGGCGGGCGGGAGCAGTACTTC,CASSLARGTGGREQYF
TRBV29-1,TRBJ2-7,few,.,TGCAGCGCAACGCGGACGGCTGCCTACGAGCAGTACTTC,CSATRTAAYEQYF
TRBV20-1,TRBJ2-7,.,.,TGCAGTGCTAGTAGGCAGGGGAATCTCTACGAGCAGTACTTC,CSASRQGNLYEQYF
TRBV19,TRBJ1-6,.,TRBD1,TGTGCCAGTATCCCAGGGGGCGGCAGGAATTCACCCCTCCACTTT,CASIPGGGRNSPLHF
TRBV5-6,TRBJ1-1,few,.,TGTGCCAGCAGCTTAGTAGGGACTGAAGCTTTCTTT,CASSLVGTEAFF
TRBV5-1,TRBJ2-7,.,TRBD2,TGCGCCAGCAGCACCGGGACTAGCGGGGGACTCGAGCAGTACTTC,CASSTGTSGGLEQYF
TRBV2,TRBJ1-1,.,.,TGTGCCAGCGATACAGGGAACACTGAAGCTTTCTTT,CASDTGNTEAFF
TRBV12-3/TRBV12-4,TRBJ2-3,many,TRBD1,TGTGCCAGCAGTTTCTGGACAGGGGGGTACACAGATACGCAGTATTTT,CASSFWTGGYTDTQYF
TRBV15,TRBJ2-7,few,.,TGTGCCACCAGCGGGAGGACGGGCTACGAGCAGTACTTC,CATSGRTGYEQYF
TRBV5-1,TRBJ2-2,.,TRBD1,TGCGCCAGCAGCGTGACAGGGGATGCGGGCACCGGGGAGCTGTTTTTT,CASSVTGDAGTGELFF
TRBV7-2,TRBJ2-1,.,.,TGTGCCAGCCGTTTCGGCCAGGGTTACAATGAGCAGTTCTTC,CASRFGQGYNEQFF
TRBV6-4,TRBJ2-1,many,.,TGTGCCAGCAGTGACTCGGGGCCGGGTTCCTACAATGAGCAGTTCTTC,CASSDSGPGSYNEQFF
TRBV29-1,TRBJ1-2,many,.,TGCAGCGTTGGAGGGATTCTAGAAGGCCGCTATGGCTACACCTTC,CSVGGILEGRYGYTF
TRBV29-1,TRBJ2-7,many,TRBD1,TGCAGCGTTTGGGGCACAGGGGATACCTACGAGCAGTACTTC,CSVWGTGDTYEQYF
TRBV6-5,TRBJ2-2,once,.,TGTGCCAGCAGCCCCGAGGCTGGGGAGCTGTTTTTT,CASSPEAGELFF
TRBV10-3,TRBJ1-2,.,.,TGTGCACTCAAACCCTCGGGGCCAGGCGGCTACACCTTC,CALKPSGPGGYTF
TRBV20-1,TRBJ2-1,.,.,TGCAGTGCTAGAGAACTACGGGACACCTACAATGAGCAGTTCTTC,CSARELRDTYNEQFF
TRBV7-2,TRBJ1-1,.,.,TGTGCCAGCAGCTCTTCTCCAGGGGTTCACACTGAAGCTTTCTTT,CASSSSPGVHTEAFF
TRBV11-2,TRBJ2-7,.,TRBD1,TGTGCCAGCAGCTTACGACAGGGAAGGAACGAGCAGTACTTC,CASSLRQGRNEQYF
TRBV29-1,TRBJ2-1,.,.,TGCAGCGTTAGGGGGGGCTTCCCAGGGAAAGGGGACGGGGCAAACAATGAGCAGTTCTTC,CSVRGGFPGKGDGANNEQFF
TRBV24-1,TRBJ1-5,few,.,TGTGCCACCAGGCCCGGGGGCAATCAGCCCCAGCATTTT,CATRPGGNQPQHF